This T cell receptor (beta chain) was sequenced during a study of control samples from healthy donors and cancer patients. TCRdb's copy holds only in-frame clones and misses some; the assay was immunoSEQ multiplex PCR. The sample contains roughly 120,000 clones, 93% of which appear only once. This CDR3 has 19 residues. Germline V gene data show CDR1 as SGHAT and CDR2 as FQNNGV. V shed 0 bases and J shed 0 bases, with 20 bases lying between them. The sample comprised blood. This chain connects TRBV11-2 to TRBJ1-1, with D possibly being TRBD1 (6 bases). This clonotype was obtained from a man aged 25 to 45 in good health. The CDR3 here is CASSLDLGGEGGLNTEAFF. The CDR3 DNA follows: TGTGCCAGCAGCTTAGATCTTGGGGGCGAAGGAGGTCTGAACACTGAAGCTTTCTTT.